This T cell receptor beta chain was obtained from a study of shared clonotypes between healthy human individuals. As defined, naive CD8 cells were CD45RO-negative and positively selected for CCR7, with terminally differentiated effector memory CD45RA+ cells excluded. Study donors comprised healthy, HIV-negative adults devoid of recent acute infection or vaccination. The authors ran the assay at deep level. Every subset's genomic DNA went evenly onto several immunoSEQ plates. Measured with immunoSEQ multiplex PCR; TCRdb has only the in-frame clones, and not every one. The sample holds hundreds of thousands of clones, almost 95% seen once. The V gene's germline CDR1 is LNHDA and CDR2 SQIVND (reference sequence). Trimming stripped 1 base from V and 10 bases from J, with 11 bases between. The CDR3 length is 13 residues.

Specimen: naive CD8+ T cells sorted from blood. The clonotype originates from a young man in good health. The chain is built from TRBV19 and TRBJ2-1, with a tentative D call TRBD1 (5 bases). DNA for the CDR3: TGTGCCAGTAGTATAGGACAGTCCTGGGAGCAGTTCTTC. Translated, it gives CASSIGQSWEQFF.